The clone carrying this T cell receptor beta chain was found many times. The CDR3 totals 16 residues. Germline CDR1 WSHSY, CDR2 SAAADI. V lost 0 bases, J lost 0 bases, and 6 bases lay in between. In the study's own analysis: Cell counts per sample came from amplifying reference gene primers. This table comes from immunoSEQ multiplex PCR, and its TCRdb copy is limited to in-frame clones, with some not included. That table furnishes V, J and clone size, whereas the DNA furnished D and trimming. The sample contains 100,000 to 150,000 clones, around 76% of which appear only once. The record originates from a study of blood T cell repertoires in COVID-19. Study background: T cells, B-cell-depleted T cells, or PBMCs supplied cDNA or gDNA.

V gene TRBV10-2 combines with J gene TRBJ2-6; D may be TRBD2 (6 bases). The sequence was obtained from a man aged 65-85 years with acute or convalescent COVID-19. Sample: peripheral blood. The CDR3 nucleotides are TGCGCCAGCAGTGAGTCCGGGGGCTCTGGGGCCAACGTCCTGACTTTC. Translating gives CASSESGGSGANVLTF.